This passage covers 4 T cell receptor beta chains from one sample sequenced in a study of T cell repertoires in cytomegalovirus infection. In TCRdb, the reads were re-called with MiXCR into one record per CDR3 protein. This table has 680,000 or so distinct CDR3 sequences, around a third appearing once. These receptors lack a known antigen. The sequencing here drew on cultured PBMCs, taken from culture after CMV antigen stimulation. These receptors all come from a human donor in good health (CMV status not recorded). Some clones in this sample may be carry-over from other donors' samples.

This clonotype was picked up many times. This chain uses TRBV7-9 with TRBJ2-1; the match to TRBD1 covers 9 bases. The CDR3 extends over 16 amino acids. J gave up 9 bases and V 5 bases, and 14 bases lay outside the gene matches. The V gene's germline CDR1 is SEHNR and CDR2 FQNEAQ (reference sequence). The CDR3 DNA reads TGTGCCAGCAGCCGATCCGATAGGACAGGGGCGATTGAGCAGTTCTTC. Amino acids: CASSRSDRTGAIEQFF.

A few counts support this clonotype. The chain employs TRBV11-2 and TRBJ2-7, with D unclear. With 2 bases removed from V and 2 bases from J, the gap between germline ends came to 13 bases. CDR1 and CDR2 (germline): SGHAT, FQNNGV. The CDR3 length is 15 residues. DNA for the CDR3: TGTGCCAGCAGCTTACGTATGGCGTCAGCCTACGAGCAGTACTTC. This gives the protein CASSLRMASAYEQYF.

The chain links TRBV7-2 to TRBJ1-5; 9 nucleotides align to TRBD1. CDR3 size: 18 residues. V dropped 5 bases and J dropped 0; count of bases not matched to a gene: 11. Per the germline V gene, CDR1 is SGHTA and CDR2 is FQGNSA. CDR3 sequence (DNA): TGTGCCAGCAGCCCCGGACGGACAGGGGACTATAGCAATCAGCCCCAGCATTTT. Its translation: CASSPGRTGDYSNQPQHF.

The chain joins TRBV18 to TRBJ1-5; the D gene is possibly TRBD1 (5 bases). The V end was cut by 3 bases, the J end by 5 bases, with 14 bases between. The V gene's germline CDR1 is KGHSH and CDR2 LQKENI. This CDR3 has 15 amino acids. CDR3 DNA sequence: TGTGCCAGCTCACCTGGATTAGGGGAGGATCAGCCCCAGCATTTT. It specifies CASSPGLGEDQPQHF.